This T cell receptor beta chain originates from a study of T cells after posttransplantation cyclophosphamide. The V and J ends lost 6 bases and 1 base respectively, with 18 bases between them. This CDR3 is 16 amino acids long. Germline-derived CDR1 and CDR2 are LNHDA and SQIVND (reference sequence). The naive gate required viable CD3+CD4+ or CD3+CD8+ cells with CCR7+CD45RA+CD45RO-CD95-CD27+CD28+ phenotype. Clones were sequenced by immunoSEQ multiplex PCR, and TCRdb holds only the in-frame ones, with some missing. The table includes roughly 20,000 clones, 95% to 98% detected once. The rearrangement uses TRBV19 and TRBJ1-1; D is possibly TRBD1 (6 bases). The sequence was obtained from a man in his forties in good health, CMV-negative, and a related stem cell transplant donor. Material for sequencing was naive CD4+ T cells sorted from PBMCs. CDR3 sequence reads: CASSPGGARGNTEAFF. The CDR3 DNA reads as TGTGCCAGTAGCCCTGGGGGGGCCCGGGGGAACACTGAAGCTTTCTTT. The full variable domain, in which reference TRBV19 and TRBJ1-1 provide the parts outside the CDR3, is DGGITQSPKYLFRKEGQNVTLSCEQNLNHDAMYWYRQDPGQGLRLIYYSQIVNDFQKGDIAEGYSVSREKKESFPLTVTSAQKNPTAFYLCASSPGGARGNTEAFFGQGTRLTVV.